These 15 T cell receptor beta chains came from one sample sequenced in a study of control samples from healthy donors and cancer patients. Generated by immunoSEQ multiplex PCR, the TCRdb table keeps only in-frame clones and is missing some. The sample yields 65,000 to 90,000 clones, about 90% seen once. Material for sequencing was blood. The receptor source for this set is a man in his fifties in good health.

The J gene is TRBJ2-1, the V gene TRBV5-8; D is ambiguous. V lost 0 bases and J 8 bases, leaving 9 bases between the germline ends. CDR3 length equals 13 residues. Germline CDR1 and CDR2: SGHTS and YDEGEE. This CDR3 is CASSLVAFDEQFF. The CDR3 nucleotides are TGTGCCAGCAGCTTGGTGGCTTTCGATGAGCAGTTCTTC.

The genes are TRBV7-2 and TRBJ2-1; 9 bases agree with TRBD2. V gave up 4 bases and J gave up 2 bases; unmatched junction bases: 6. The germline V gene encodes CDR1 SGHTA and CDR2 FQGNSA. CDR3 length: 16 amino acids. DNA for the CDR3: TGTGCCAGCAGCTGGGCTAGCGGGAAGACCTACAATGAGCAGTTCTTC. Its protein is CASSWASGKTYNEQFF.

The chain links TRBV11-3 to TRBJ2-1, with 11 bases identical to TRBD2. Losses at the gene ends were 2 bases for V and 4 bases for J; bases not matched to a gene: 10. The CDR3 consists of 18 residues. Per germline, CDR1 SGHNT and CDR2 YENEEA. The chain's CDR3 is CASSLNRLAGKLYNEQFF. The CDR3 DNA reads TGTGCCAGCAGCTTAAACAGACTAGCGGGAAAGCTATACAATGAGCAGTTCTTC.

The chain employs TRBV12-3 or TRBV12-4 and TRBJ2-5; D call uncertain. The CDR3 extends over 12 amino acids. V lost 1 base to trimming and J lost 12 bases, with 12 bases between them. The CDR3 bases are TGTGCCAGCAGTTTAGGGCAGGCGGCCGAGTACTTC. Its translation is CASSLGQAAEYF.

The chain is built from TRBV25-1 and TRBJ2-3; D not resolved. Between the trimmed V and J ends, which lost 7 bases and 2 bases, there was a span of 10 bases. The V gene's germline CDR1 is MGHDK and CDR2 SYGVNS. This CDR3 region has 13 residues. CDR3 nucleotides: TGTGCCAGCAATTCGTACACCACAGATACGCAGTATTTT. Translation gives CASNSYTTDTQYF.

The chain links TRBV19 to TRBJ2-7, with unresolved D. The CDR3 consists of 12 residues. Germline assignment: CDR1 LNHDA and CDR2 SQIVND (reference sequence). V gave up 5 bases and J gave up 7 bases, with 12 bases separating them. In DNA form, the CDR3 reads TGTGCCAGTAGTGGGCTGGTGGGGGAGCAGTACTTC. Protein: CASSGLVGEQYF.

The chain uses TRBV5-8 and TRBJ1-1; no reliable D call. The V gene lost 2 bases and the J gene lost 5 bases, with 10 bases spanning the gap. Germline CDR1 SGHTS, CDR2 YDEGEE. The CDR3 totals 13 residues. CDR3 sequence reads: CASSLMRYTEAFF. In DNA form, the CDR3 reads TGTGCCAGCAGCTTAATGCGGTATACTGAAGCTTTCTTT.

The chain links TRBV7-9 to TRBJ1-1, with 7 bases that match TRBD1. Germline V gene lookup returns CDR1 SEHNR and CDR2 FQNEAQ (reference sequence). This CDR3 has 13 residues. After removal of 7 bases from V and 6 bases from J, the junction contained 8 bases not matched to a gene. CDR3 bases: TGTGCCAGCAACCCCCAGGGGGGGGCTGAAGCTTTCTTT. Protein product: CASNPQGGAEAFF.

The chain joins TRBV5-5 to TRBJ1-1; tentatively, D is TRBD1 (6 bases). Per the germline V gene, CDR1 is SGHKS and CDR2 is YYEKEE (reference sequence). CDR3 length equals 16 residues. V dropped 2 bases and J dropped 3 bases, with 17 bases sitting between them. The CDR3 DNA follows: TGTGCCAGCAGCTTTCTAAGTGGCGCAGGGGACACTGAAGCTTTCTTT. This codes for CASSFLSGAGDTEAFF.

This clone has more than one count but fewer than ten. V is TRBV19 and J is TRBJ2-2; 7 positions match TRBD2. The CDR3 is 14 residues long. CDR1 and CDR2 from the germline V gene are LNHDA and SQIVND (reference sequence). With V trimmed by 5 bases and J by 7 bases, 7 bases remained unmatched. The CDR3 here is CASSPTSVGGELFF. CDR3 nucleotide sequence: TGTGCCAGTAGTCCCACTAGCGTGGGCGGGGAGCTGTTTTTT.

The chain joins TRBV19 to TRBJ2-2; D is unresolved. The CDR3 is made up of 13 amino acids. Germline V gene data show CDR1 as LNHDA and CDR2 as SQIVND (reference sequence). V was shortened by 5 bases and J by 4 bases, with 8 bases between the two germline ends. The CDR3 protein is CASSSYLTGELFF. The CDR3 DNA reads TGTGCCAGTAGTTCCTATCTCACCGGGGAGCTGTTTTTT.

V usage is TRBV15 and J usage is TRBJ1-5; no reliable D call. V lost 5 bases and J lost 3, with 8 bases in between. CDR1 and CDR2 from the germline V gene are LNHNV and YYDKDF (reference sequence). This CDR3 contains 13 residues. The CDR3 sequence is CATSLRDNQPQHF. CDR3 DNA sequence: TGTGCCACCAGCTTACGGGACAATCAGCCCCAGCATTTT.

The chain is built from TRBV7-3 and TRBJ2-1; D is possibly TRBD1 (5 bases). The CDR3 is 14 residues long. From germline, CDR1 is SGHTA and CDR2 FQGTGA. V lost 5 bases and J lost 2, with 10 bases in between. The CDR3 DNA follows: TGTGCCAGCAGCCCAGACAGAGCCTACAATGAGCAGTTCTTC. As protein: CASSPDRAYNEQFF. The variable domain in full, with the rest retrieved from reference TRBV7-3 and TRBJ2-1, is GAGVSQTPSNKVTEKGKYVELRCDPISGHTALYWYRQSLGQGPEFLIYFQGTGAADDSGLPNDRFFAVRPEGSVSTLKIQRTERGDSAVYLCASSPDRAYNEQFFGPGTRLTVL.

V and J are TRBV25-1 and TRBJ2-2, with D hard to call. Germline CDR1 MGHDK, CDR2 SYGVNS. V lost 6 bases and J lost 2, with 4 bases in between. The CDR3 is 12 residues long. The CDR3 coding sequence is TGTGCCAGCAGCAATAACACCGGGGAGCTGTTTTTT. This codes for CASSNNTGELFF.

The chain couples TRBV4-1 to TRBJ2-2, with D maybe TRBD2 (6 bases). The V end was cut by 5 bases, the J end by 7 bases, with 17 bases between. Germline CDR1 is MGHRA and CDR2 is YSYEKL. The CDR3 spans 15 residues. The CDR3 region has the DNA TGCGCCAGCAGCACCCGGGACCGGGGAGGCGGGGAGCTGTTTTTT. Translating gives CASSTRDRGGGELFF.